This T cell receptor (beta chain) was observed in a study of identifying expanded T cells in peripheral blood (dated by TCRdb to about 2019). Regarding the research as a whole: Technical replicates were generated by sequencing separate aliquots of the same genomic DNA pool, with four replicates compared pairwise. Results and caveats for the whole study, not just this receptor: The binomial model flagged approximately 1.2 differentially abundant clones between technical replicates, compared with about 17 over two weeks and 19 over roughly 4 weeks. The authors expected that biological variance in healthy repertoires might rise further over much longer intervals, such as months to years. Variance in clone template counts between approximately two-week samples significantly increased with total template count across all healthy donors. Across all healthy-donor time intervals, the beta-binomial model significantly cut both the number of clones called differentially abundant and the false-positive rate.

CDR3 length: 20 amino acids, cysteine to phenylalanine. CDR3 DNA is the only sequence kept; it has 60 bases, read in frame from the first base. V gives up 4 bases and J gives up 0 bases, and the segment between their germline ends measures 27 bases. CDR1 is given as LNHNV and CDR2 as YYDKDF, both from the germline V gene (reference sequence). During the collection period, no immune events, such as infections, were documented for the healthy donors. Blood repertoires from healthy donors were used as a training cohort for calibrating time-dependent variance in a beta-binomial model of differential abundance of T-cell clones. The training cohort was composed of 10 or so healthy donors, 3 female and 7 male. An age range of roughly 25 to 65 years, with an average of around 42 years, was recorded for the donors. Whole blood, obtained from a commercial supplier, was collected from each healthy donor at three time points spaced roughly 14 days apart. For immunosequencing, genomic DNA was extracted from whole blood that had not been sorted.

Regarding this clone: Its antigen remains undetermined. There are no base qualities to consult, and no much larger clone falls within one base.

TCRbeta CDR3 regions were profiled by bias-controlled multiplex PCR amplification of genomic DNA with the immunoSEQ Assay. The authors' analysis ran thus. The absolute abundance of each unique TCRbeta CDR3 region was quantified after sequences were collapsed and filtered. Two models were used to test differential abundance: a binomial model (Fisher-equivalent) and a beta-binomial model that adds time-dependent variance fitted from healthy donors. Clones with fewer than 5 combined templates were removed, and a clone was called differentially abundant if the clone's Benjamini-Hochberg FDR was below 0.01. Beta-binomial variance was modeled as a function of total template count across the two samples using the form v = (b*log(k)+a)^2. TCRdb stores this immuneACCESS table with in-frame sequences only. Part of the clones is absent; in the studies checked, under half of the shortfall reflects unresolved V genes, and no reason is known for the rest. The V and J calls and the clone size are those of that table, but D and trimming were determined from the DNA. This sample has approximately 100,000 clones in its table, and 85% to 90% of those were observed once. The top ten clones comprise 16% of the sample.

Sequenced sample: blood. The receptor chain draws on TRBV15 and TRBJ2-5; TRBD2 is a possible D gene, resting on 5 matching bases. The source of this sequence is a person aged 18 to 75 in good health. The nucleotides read TGTGCCACCAGCACCCCCCCGGCGGGCTTTAGCCCCGCCGACCAAGAGACCCAGTACTTC. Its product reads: CATSTPPAGFSPADQETQYF.